This TCR beta chain appears in the sequencing data of a study of T cell changes during pregnancy in multiple sclerosis. Profiling relied on immunoSEQ multiplex PCR, and the TCRdb table lists in-frame clones only, not all of them. The table has tens of thousands of clones, approximately 92% seen once; the top ten hold around 2%. The CDR3 is 15 residues long. Trimming at V came to 1 base and at J to 5 bases, leaving 8 bases not matched to a gene. CDR1 and CDR2 (germline): SGHTA, FQGNSA. The sequences come from peripheral blood, collected in the third trimester of pregnancy. The clonotype comes from a female donor in good health, enrolled as a control in a pregnancy study. The genes are TRBV7-2 and TRBJ2-7; 7 nucleotides match TRBD2. CDR3 region: CASSLVGGRANEQYF. CDR3 coding DNA: TGTGCCAGCAGCTTAGTGGGAGGGAGGGCCAACGAGCAGTACTTC.